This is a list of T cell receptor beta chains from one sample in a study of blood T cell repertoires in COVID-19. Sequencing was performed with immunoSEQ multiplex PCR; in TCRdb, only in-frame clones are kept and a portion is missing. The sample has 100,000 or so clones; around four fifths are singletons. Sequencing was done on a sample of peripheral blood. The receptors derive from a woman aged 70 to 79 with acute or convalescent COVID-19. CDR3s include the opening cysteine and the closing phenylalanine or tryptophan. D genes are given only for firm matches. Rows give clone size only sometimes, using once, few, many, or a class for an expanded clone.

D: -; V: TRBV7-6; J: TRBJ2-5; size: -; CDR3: CASSLRNGAETQYF; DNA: TGTGCCAGCAGCTTGAGAAACGGAGCGGAGACCCAGTACTTC
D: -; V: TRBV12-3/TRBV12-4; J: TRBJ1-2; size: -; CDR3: CASRQGFSGYTF; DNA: TGTGCCAGCAGACAGGGTTTTAGTGGCTACACCTTC
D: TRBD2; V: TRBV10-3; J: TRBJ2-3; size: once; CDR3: CAISDFPGTSGTDTQYF; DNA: TGTGCCATCAGTGATTTCCCCGGGACTAGCGGCACAGATACGCAGTATTTT
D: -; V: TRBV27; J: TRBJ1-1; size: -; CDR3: CASSRLAGAPNTEAFF; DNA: TGTGCCAGCAGTCGTCTCGCGGGGGCCCCGAACACTGAAGCTTTCTTT
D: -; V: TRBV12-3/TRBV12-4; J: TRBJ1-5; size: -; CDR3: CASSSEINQPQHF; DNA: TGTGCCAGCAGTTCCGAGATCAATCAGCCCCAGCATTTT
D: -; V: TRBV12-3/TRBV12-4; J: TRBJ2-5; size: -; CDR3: CASSLGPETQYF; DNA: TGTGCCAGCAGTTTAGGGCCCGAGACCCAGTACTTC
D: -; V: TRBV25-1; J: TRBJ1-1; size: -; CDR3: CASSEFGTNTEAFF; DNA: TGTGCCAGCAGTGAATTTGGCACCAACACTGAAGCTTTCTTT
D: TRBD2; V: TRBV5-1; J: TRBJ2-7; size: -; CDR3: CASSLASGSYEQYF; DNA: TGCGCCAGCAGCTTAGCTAGCGGCTCCTACGAGCAGTACTTC
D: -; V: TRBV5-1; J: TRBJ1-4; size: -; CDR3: CASSPQGVGEKLFF; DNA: TGCGCCAGCAGTCCACAGGGCGTAGGTGAAAAACTGTTTTTT
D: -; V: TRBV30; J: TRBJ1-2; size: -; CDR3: CACSAEQNYGYTF; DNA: TGTGCCTGTTCGGCGGAACAAAACTATGGCTACACCTTC
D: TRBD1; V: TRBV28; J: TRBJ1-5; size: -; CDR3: CASSPDRGSNQPQHF; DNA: TGTGCCAGCAGTCCCGACAGGGGTTCGAATCAGCCCCAGCATTTT
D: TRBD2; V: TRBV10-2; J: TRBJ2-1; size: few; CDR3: CASTNVLAGGNNEQFF; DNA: TGCGCCAGCACCAACGTCCTAGCGGGGGGCAACAATGAGCAGTTCTTC
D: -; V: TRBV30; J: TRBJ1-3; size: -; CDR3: CAWISPGRRGNTIYF; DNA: TGTGCCTGGATATCCCCGGGCAGGAGGGGAAACACCATATATTTT
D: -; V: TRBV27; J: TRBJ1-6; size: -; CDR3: CASARVEANSPLHF; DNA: TGTGCCAGCGCCCGGGTGGAGGCAAATTCACCCCTCCACTTT
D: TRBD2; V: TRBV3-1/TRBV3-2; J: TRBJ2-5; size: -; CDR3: CASSQPLAGGQETQYF; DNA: TGTGCCAGCAGCCAACCTCTAGCGGGGGGCCAAGAGACCCAGTACTTC
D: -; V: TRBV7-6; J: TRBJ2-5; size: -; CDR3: CASSLVEQTQYF; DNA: TGTGCCAGCAGCTTGGTTGAGCAGACCCAGTACTTC
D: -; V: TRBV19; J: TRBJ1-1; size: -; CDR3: CATWSGPRVNTEAFF; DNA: TGTGCCACCTGGAGCGGACCGAGAGTGAACACTGAAGCTTTCTTT
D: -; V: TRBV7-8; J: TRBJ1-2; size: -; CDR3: CASSLNRVNYGYTF; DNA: TGTGCCAGCAGCCTAAACAGGGTTAACTATGGCTACACCTTC
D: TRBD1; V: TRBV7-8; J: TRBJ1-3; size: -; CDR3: CASSLREAGQGNTIYF; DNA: TGTGCCAGCAGCCTGAGGGAGGCTGGACAGGGGAACACCATATATTTT
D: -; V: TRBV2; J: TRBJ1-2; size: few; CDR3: CATHPGGNYGYTF; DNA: TGTGCCACTCACCCCGGGGGGAACTATGGCTACACCTTC
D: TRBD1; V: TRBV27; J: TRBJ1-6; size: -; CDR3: CASSDRASSPLHF; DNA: TGTGCCAGCAGTGACAGGGCCTCTTCACCCCTCCACTTT
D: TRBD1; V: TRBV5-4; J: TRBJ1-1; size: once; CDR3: CASSWDSNEAFF; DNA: TGTGCCAGCAGCTGGGACAGTAATGAAGCTTTCTTT
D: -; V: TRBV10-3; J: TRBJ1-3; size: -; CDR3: CAIRPFGITSSGNTIYF; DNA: TGTGCCATCAGGCCTTTCGGGATTACCAGCTCTGGAAACACCATATATTTT
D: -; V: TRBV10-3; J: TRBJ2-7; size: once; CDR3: CAISESTGNEQYF; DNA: TGTGCCATCAGTGAGTCGACGGGGAACGAGCAGTACTTC
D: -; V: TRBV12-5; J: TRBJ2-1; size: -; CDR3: CASGPLAAYNEQFF; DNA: TGTGCTAGTGGTCCCCTGGCAGCGTACAATGAGCAGTTCTTC
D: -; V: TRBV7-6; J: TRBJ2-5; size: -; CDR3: CASTSQETQYF; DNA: TGTGCCAGCACTTCACAGGAGACCCAGTACTTC
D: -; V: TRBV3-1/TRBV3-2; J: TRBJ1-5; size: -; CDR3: CASSQDLGQPQHF; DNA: TGTGCCAGCAGCCAAGATCTCGGTCAGCCCCAGCATTTT
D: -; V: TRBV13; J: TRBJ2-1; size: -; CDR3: CASSWEDDNEQFF; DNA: TGTGCCAGCAGCTGGGAGGACGACAATGAGCAGTTCTTC
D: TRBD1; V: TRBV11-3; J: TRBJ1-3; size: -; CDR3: CASSPGQGHTIYF; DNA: TGTGCCAGCAGCCCGGGACAGGGCCACACCATATATTTT
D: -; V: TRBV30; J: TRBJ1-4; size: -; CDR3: CAWSQNEKLFF; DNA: TGTGCCTGGAGTCAAAATGAAAAACTGTTTTTT
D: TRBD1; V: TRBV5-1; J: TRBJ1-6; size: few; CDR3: CASSQDRGSPLHF; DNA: TGCGCCAGCAGCCAGGACAGGGGTTCACCCCTCCACTTT
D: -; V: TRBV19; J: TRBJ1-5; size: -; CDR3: CASSASQGSNQPQHF; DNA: TGTGCCAGTAGTGCGTCCCAGGGTAGCAATCAGCCCCAGCATTTT
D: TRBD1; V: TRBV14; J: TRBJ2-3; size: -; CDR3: CASSQDVGTGKTDTQYF; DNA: TGTGCCAGCAGCCAAGACGTCGGGACAGGGAAGACAGATACGCAGTATTTT
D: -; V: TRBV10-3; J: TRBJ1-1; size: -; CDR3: CAISAGTPEAFF; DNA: TGTGCCATCAGTGCCGGGACACCTGAAGCTTTCTTT
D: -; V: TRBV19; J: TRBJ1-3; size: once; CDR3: CASSILPSGRGEGNTIYF; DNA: TGTGCCAGTAGTATACTCCCCTCGGGCAGGGGAGAAGGAAACACCATATATTTT
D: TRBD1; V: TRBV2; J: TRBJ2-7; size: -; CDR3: CASPPGQGAGEQYF; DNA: TGTGCCAGCCCACCGGGACAGGGGGCGGGCGAGCAGTACTTC
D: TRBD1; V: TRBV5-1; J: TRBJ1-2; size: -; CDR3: CASKPTGQTNYGYTF; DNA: TGCGCCAGCAAACCGACAGGGCAAACTAACTATGGCTACACCTTC
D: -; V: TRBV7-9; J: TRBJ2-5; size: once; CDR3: CASSFTLGLLQETQYF; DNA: TGTGCCAGCAGCTTCACATTAGGACTACTCCAAGAGACCCAGTACTTC
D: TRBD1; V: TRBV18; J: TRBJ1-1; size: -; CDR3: CASSREGQASTMNTEAFF; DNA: TGTGCCAGCTCCCGGGAAGGACAGGCTAGTACCATGAACACTGAAGCTTTCTTT